This TCR beta chain originates from a study of blood T cell repertoires in COVID-19. The CDR3 spans 15 residues. V was pared by 0 bases and J by 0 bases, with 8 bases between. The germline V gene has CDR1 LGHNA and CDR2 YSLEER. Authors' processing steps: Reference gene primer amplification gave nucleated cell count estimates. Using immunoSEQ multiplex PCR, the repertoire was profiled, and TCRdb retains in-frame clones only, with some absent. V and J calls and clone size are as listed in that table; D and trimming were resolved from the DNA. Of 150,000 to 200,000 clones listed, roughly nine tenths are singletons.

The V and J genes are TRBV4-3 and TRBJ1-1; D unresolved. Source material: PBMCs or T cells enriched from blood (not recorded which). This clonotype was sampled from a woman aged 45-60 years who had recovered from COVID-19. In DNA form, the CDR3 reads TGCGCCAGCAGCCAAGAAGCGGTCATGAACACTGAAGCTTTCTTT. It yields the protein CASSQEAVMNTEAFF.